Sequencing of this T cell receptor beta chain was carried out in a study of beta chain features in type 1 diabetes. Expressed TCRB transcripts were sequenced after all isolated RNA was converted to cDNA. The average read count of naive, central memory and regulatory T cell samples was about 3.57 million. TCRdb keeps only in-frame clones here, not all; method: immunoSEQ multiplex PCR. The sample records about 160,000 clones, 7.5% to 9.5% being singletons. This clone was observed at least ten times. Its specificity is not known. The CDR3 has 14 residues. V was clipped by 2 bases and J by 4 bases; unmatched bases: 3. Per germline, CDR1 LGHNA and CDR2 YNFKEQ. Broader study findings: There was a moderate but significant shortening of TCRB CDR3s in all four CD4+ subsets of Type 1 diabetes patients.

J is TRBJ2-3 and V is TRBV4-2, with 7 bases that match TRBD2. The specimen was central memory CD4+ T cells from blood. This clonotype was sampled from a woman in her late teens or twenties in good health. The CDR3 sequence: CASSQLAVSDTQYF. The CDR3 DNA follows: TGTGCCAGCAGCCAACTAGCGGTTTCAGATACGCAGTATTTT.